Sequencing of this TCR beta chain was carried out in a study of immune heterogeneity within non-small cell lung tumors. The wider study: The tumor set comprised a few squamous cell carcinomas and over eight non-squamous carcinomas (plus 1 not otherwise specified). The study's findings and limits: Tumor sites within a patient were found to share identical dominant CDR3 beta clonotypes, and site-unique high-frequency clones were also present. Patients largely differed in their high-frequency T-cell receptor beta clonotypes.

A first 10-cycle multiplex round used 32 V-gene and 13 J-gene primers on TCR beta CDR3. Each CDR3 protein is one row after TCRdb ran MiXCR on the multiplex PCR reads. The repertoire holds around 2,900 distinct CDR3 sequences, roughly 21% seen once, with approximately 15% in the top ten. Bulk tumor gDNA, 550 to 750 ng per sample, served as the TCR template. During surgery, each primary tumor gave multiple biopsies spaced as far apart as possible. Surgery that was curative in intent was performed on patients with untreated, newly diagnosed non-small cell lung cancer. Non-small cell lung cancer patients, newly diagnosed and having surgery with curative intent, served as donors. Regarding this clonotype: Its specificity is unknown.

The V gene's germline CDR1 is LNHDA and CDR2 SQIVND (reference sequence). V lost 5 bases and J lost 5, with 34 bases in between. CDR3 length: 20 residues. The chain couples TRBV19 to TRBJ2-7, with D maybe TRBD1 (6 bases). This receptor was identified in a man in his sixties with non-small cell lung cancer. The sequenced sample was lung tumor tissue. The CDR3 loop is CASSATRFSGTRGSTDEQYF. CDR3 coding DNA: TGTGCCAGTAGTGCTACTAGGTTTTCCGGGACAAGAGGGAGTACGGACGAGCAGTACTTC.